This T cell receptor beta chain was found in a study of T cell responses to AZD1222 COVID-19 vaccine. This table comes from immunoSEQ multiplex PCR, and its TCRdb copy is limited to in-frame clones, with some not included. The sample has 90,000 to 120,000 clones, around 92% seen once. This clonotype was obtained from an adult who received the AZD1222 COVID-19 vaccine. The sample in question was peripheral blood, obtained 28 days after the second AZD1222 dose.

CDR3 in DNA: TGTGCCATCAGTGCTTCGGGGGGGGCTAATGAAAAACTGTTTTTT. Translated, it gives CAISASGGANEKLFF. The chain combines TRBV10-3 with TRBJ1-4, with D possibly TRBD1 on 5 matching bases. V was shortened by 4 bases and J by 3 bases, with 12 bases between the two germline ends. Germline V gives CDR1 ENHRY, CDR2 SYGVKD. The CDR3 consists of 15 residues.